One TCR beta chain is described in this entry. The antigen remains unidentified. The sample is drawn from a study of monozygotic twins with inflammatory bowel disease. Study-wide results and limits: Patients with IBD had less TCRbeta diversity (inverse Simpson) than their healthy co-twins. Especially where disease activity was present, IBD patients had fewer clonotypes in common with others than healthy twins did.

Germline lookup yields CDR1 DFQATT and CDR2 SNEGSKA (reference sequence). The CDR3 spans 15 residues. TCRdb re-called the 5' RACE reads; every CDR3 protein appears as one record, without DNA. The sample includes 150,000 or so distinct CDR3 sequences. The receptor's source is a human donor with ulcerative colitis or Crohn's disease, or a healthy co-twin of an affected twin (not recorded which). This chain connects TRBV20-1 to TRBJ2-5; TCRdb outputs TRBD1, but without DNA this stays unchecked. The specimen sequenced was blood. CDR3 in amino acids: CSAMMTGTLRETQYF.